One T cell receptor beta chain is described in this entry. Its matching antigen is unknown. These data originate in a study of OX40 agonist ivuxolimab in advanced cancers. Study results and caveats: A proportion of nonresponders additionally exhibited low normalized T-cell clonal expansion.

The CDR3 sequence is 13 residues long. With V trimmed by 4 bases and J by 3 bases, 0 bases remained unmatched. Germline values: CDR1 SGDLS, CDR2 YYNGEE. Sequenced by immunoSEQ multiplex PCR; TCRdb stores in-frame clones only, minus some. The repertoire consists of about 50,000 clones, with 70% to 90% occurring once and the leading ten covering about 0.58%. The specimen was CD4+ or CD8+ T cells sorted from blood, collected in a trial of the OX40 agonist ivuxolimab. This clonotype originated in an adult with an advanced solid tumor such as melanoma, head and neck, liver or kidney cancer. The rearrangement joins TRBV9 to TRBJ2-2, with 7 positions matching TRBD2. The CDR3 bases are TGTGCCAGCAGCCGGGGGGACACCGGGGAGCTGTTTTTT. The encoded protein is CASSRGDTGELFF.